Listed below are T cell receptor beta chains from one sample, sequenced in a study of CD8+ T cells in alopecia areata. Some clones are missing from TCRdb's copy, which holds only in-frame ones; the method was immunoSEQ multiplex PCR. The sample lists roughly 100,000 clones, about 60% occurring once. What was sequenced was CD4+ T cells sorted from blood. These receptors came from a human donor in good health. The CDR3 runs from the conserved cysteine through the conserved F or W. A D gene is named only where the DNA matches it firmly. The size entry is marked missing in some rows and otherwise reads once, few, many or a size class.

>TRBJ2-7|TRBV29-1|NA|NA
TGCAGCGTAAGGGTGGAAGGAACATCCTACGAGCAGTACTTC
CSVRVEGTSYEQYF
>TRBJ1-4|TRBV5-1|NA|NA
TGCGCCAGCAGCTTGGAAGCTAATGAAAAACTGTTTTTT
CASSLEANEKLFF
>TRBJ2-5|TRBV2|NA|NA
TGTGCCAGCATGCGGGGCGGATCAGGGGAGACCCAGTACTTC
CASMRGGSGETQYF
>TRBJ2-7|TRBV6-6|NA|NA
TGTGCCAGCAGTTACCCTAAGGGGCAGGGGGGCGAGCAGTACTTC
CASSYPKGQGGEQYF
>TRBJ2-5|TRBV6-5|NA|NA
TGTGCCAGCAGTCTCGGCCCTTCCGAGACCCAGTACTTC
CASSLGPSETQYF
>TRBJ2-7|TRBV28|once|TRBD1
TGTGCCAGCAGTTCACAGGGGGCGGGTGCCTCCTACGAGCAGTACTTC
CASSSQGAGASYEQYF
>TRBJ2-7|TRBV2|few|TRBD2
TGTGCCAGCAAGTCTAGCGGGGAGGTTTACGAGCAGTACTTC
CASKSSGEVYEQYF
>TRBJ2-1|TRBV5-6|NA|TRBD1
TGTGCCAGCAGTACGGACAGGAAGCTGTTCTTC
CASSTDRKLFF
>TRBJ1-2|TRBV6-5|NA|NA
TGTGCCAGCAGTTACGAGGGAAACTATGGCTACACCTTC
CASSYEGNYGYTF
>TRBJ1-2|TRBV29-1|NA|NA
TGCAGCGTCTCCGGGGGCTTATATGGCTACACCTTC
CSVSGGLYGYTF
>TRBJ1-2|TRBV25-1|NA|NA
TGTGCCAGCAGTGAACTCGACGTCTACTATGGCTACACCTTC
CASSELDVYYGYTF
>TRBJ2-3|TRBV14|few|NA
TGTGCCAGCAGCCGAAGAGCACAAAGCACAGATACGCAGTATTTT
CASSRRAQSTDTQYF
>TRBJ2-7|TRBV28|few|TRBD2
TGTGCCAGCAGTTCTGCCGGGACTAGCGGGGTCTACGAGCAGTACTTC
CASSSAGTSGVYEQYF
>TRBJ1-2|TRBV2|NA|NA
TGTGCCAGCAGGTATACAAGTTTGGGCTACACCTTC
CASRYTSLGYTF
>TRBJ1-1|TRBV7-3|NA|NA
TGTGCCAGCAGCTTAGGCCCTTTGAACACTGAAGCTTTCTTT
CASSLGPLNTEAFF
>TRBJ2-7|TRBV7-2|NA|NA
TGTGCCAGCAGCTTAGGGACTAACTCCTACGAGCAGTACTTC
CASSLGTNSYEQYF
>TRBJ2-4|TRBV10-2|NA|NA
TGCGCCAGCAGTGAGTCAAGGGGACCCAAAAACATTCAGTACTTC
CASSESRGPKNIQYF
>TRBJ2-5|TRBV15|NA|NA
TGTGCCACCAGCACACGCGACGTCTCGGCCCAGTACTTC
CATSTRDVSAQYF
>TRBJ2-3|TRBV29-1|few|TRBD1
TGCAGCGGGGGACAGGGGATATCAGATACGCAGTATTTT
CSGGQGISDTQYF
>TRBJ1-1|TRBV27|NA|NA
TGTGCCAGCAGTAGCCGATCGAACACTGAAGCTTTCTTT
CASSSRSNTEAFF
>TRBJ1-1|TRBV29-1|few|NA
TGCAGCGTTCAAACTCGCTGGACAGCCCTCATGAACACTGAAGCTTTCTTT
CSVQTRWTALMNTEAFF
>TRBJ1-2|TRBV19|NA|NA
TGTGCCAGTAGTATTGACTCTACCTATGGCTACACCTTC
CASSIDSTYGYTF
>TRBJ2-5|TRBV6-5|NA|TRBD2
TGTGCCAGCAGTTACGGCCTAGCGGGGCGGGAGACCCAGTACTTC
CASSYGLAGRETQYF
>TRBJ2-2|TRBV6-5|NA|NA
TGTGCCAGCAGTTACTACGGGACGGTCAACACCGGGGAGCTGTTTTTT
CASSYYGTVNTGELFF
>TRBJ2-5|TRBV6-5|NA|TRBD2
TGTGCCAGTCCGTCACTAGCGGGGGATCGAGAGACCCAGTACTTC
CASPSLAGDRETQYF
>TRBJ2-5|TRBV11-2|NA|NA
TGTGCCAGCAGCCCCTTAATCCAGGGGGGCCAGGAGACCCAGTACTTC
CASSPLIQGGQETQYF
>TRBJ2-3|TRBV7-9|few|TRBD2
TGTGCCAGCAGCTTAGGCAGCGGGGGCACAGATACGCAGTATTTT
CASSLGSGGTDTQYF
>TRBJ1-6|TRBV11-2|NA|TRBD1
TGTGCCAGCAGCTTACGAGGGACAGGGACCTATAATTCACCCCTCCACTTT
CASSLRGTGTYNSPLHF
>TRBJ2-2|TRBV2|NA|TRBD2
TGTGCCAGCAGTGGGAGACTAGCGGGGACGAACACCGGGGAGCTGTTTTTT
CASSGRLAGTNTGELFF
>TRBJ2-7|TRBV5-1|NA|NA
TGCGCCAGCAGCTTGGGGACAGGGAGGGGCTACGAGCAGTACTTC
CASSLGTGRGYEQYF
>TRBJ1-1|TRBV29-1|NA|NA
TGCAGCGTTGGACCTCCAAGGGGAGGGAACACTGAAGCTTTCTTT
CSVGPPRGGNTEAFF
>TRBJ2-7|TRBV5-4|NA|NA
TGTGCCAGCAGCGGAGGGGGTGCGTTAAACTACGAGCAGTACTTC
CASSGGGALNYEQYF
>TRBJ2-7|TRBV2|NA|NA
TGTGCCAGCAGTGTTCAAACCTCCTCCGAGCAGTACTTC
CASSVQTSSEQYF
>TRBJ2-1|TRBV7-6|NA|TRBD1
TGTGCCAGCAGCTTAGCTGGACAGGGGAACTATGAGCAGTTCTTC
CASSLAGQGNYEQFF
>TRBJ1-6|TRBV6-5|once|TRBD1
TGTGCCAGCAGTGCGAGACAGGGACCTAATTCACCCCTCCACTTT
CASSARQGPNSPLHF
>TRBJ2-4|TRBV15|medium-sized|NA
TGTGCCACCAGCAGAGATAACGGGGCGGCCAAAAACATTCAGTACTTC
CATSRDNGAAKNIQYF
>TRBJ2-5|TRBV2|NA|TRBD2
TGTGCCAGCAGTGGGACTAGCGGTGTGACCCAGTACTTC
CASSGTSGVTQYF